The 14 T cell receptor beta chains presented below share a single source sample, sequenced in a study of vaccination and CD4 T cells after COVID-19. An Oncomine TCR Beta short-read assay was used to sequence the DNA from cultured CD4+ T cells. TCRdb reprocessed the PCR reads via MiXCR and lists one record per CDR3 protein. The sample has about 5,700 distinct CDR3 sequences; 35% to 45% are singletons. Treatment defined: roughly 11-day PBMC culture with coronavirus spike peptide pools or control peptides (ViraFEST assay). Gathering of the CD4+ T cells, from the unexposed donor, took place before the COVID-19 pandemic (2011-2018). No antigen is known for these receptors. Sequencing input: CD4+ T cells from blood, cultured in vitro. The receptors originated from a human donor in good health.

This clonotype has a handful of counts. The chain links TRBV12-3 or TRBV12-4 to TRBJ1-6, with 8 nucleotides matching TRBD1. The CDR3 runs 14 residues. The junction had 8 bases not matched to a gene; V was cut back by 6 bases and J by 10 bases. The CDR3 sequence is CASSLGQGNSPLHF. The DNA for the CDR3 is TGTGCCAGCAGCCTTGGACAGGGAAACTCACCCCTCCACTTT.

The chain is built from TRBV7-2 and TRBJ1-2; D perhaps matches TRBD1 (5 bases). V was clipped by 9 bases and J by 4 bases, with 21 bases between them. Germline values: CDR1 SGHTA, CDR2 FQGNSA. There are 15 residues in the CDR3. The CDR3 reads CARSRDGGNVYGYTF. CDR3 bases: TGTGCCAGAAGCCGGGACGGCGGAAACGTCTATGGCTACACCTTC. The full variable domain, with the rest looked up from reference TRBV7-2 and TRBJ1-2, is GAGVSQSPSNKVTEKGKDVELRCDPISGHTALYWYRQSLGQGLEFLIYFQGNSAPDKSGLPSDRFSAERTGGSVSTLTIQRTQQEDSAVYLCARSRDGGNVYGYTFGSGTRLTVV.

This clonotype has more than one count but fewer than ten. This sequence joins TRBV20-1 and TRBJ1-3; TRBD1 is a possible D gene (5 bases). This CDR3 is built from 16 residues. The germline gives CDR1 DFQATT, CDR2 SNEGSKA (reference sequence). V dropped 1 base and J dropped 2 bases, with 15 bases sitting between them. CDR3 in amino acids: CSARAGRAATGNTIYF. CDR3 DNA sequence: TGCAGTGCTAGAGCAGGCAGGGCAGCTACTGGAAACACCATATATTTT.

J is TRBJ2-7 and V is TRBV27; no firm D call. The germline V and J ends were trimmed by 1 base and 2 bases, with 9 bases remaining between them. There are 14 residues in the CDR3. CDR1 is MNHEY, CDR2 SMNVEV, per germline (reference sequence). CDR3 loop: CASSLWSPPYEQYF. CDR3 nucleotides: TGTGCCAGCAGTTTATGGTCCCCTCCCTACGAGCAGTACTTC.

V gene TRBV6-1 combines with J gene TRBJ1-1; 9 positions match TRBD1. Germline V gene data show CDR1 as MNHNS and CDR2 as SASEGT. The CDR3 has 15 residues. J gave up 4 bases and V 6 bases, and 9 bases lay outside the gene matches. The CDR3 bases are TGTGCCAGCAGCCTATCCGGACAGGGGACCACTGAAGCTTTCTTT. The encoded protein is CASSLSGQGTTEAFF.

The chain employs TRBV19 and TRBJ1-2; D is possibly TRBD1 (5 bases). CDR1 is LNHDA and CDR2 is SQIVND in the germline V gene (reference sequence). V was pared by 7 bases and J by 7 bases, with 22 bases between. The length of the CDR3 is 15 residues. The CDR3 region has the DNA TGTGCCAGTATCGAACAGCACCCCCAGGGAGGTGGCTACACCTTC. Translation: CASIEQHPQGGGYTF.

V and J are TRBV6-5 and TRBJ1-1, with D perhaps matching TRBD1 (6 bases). This CDR3 has 15 residues. The germline V gene has CDR1 MNHEY and CDR2 SVGAGI. The V end was cut by 2 bases, the J end by 5 bases, with 15 bases between. The CDR3 loop reads CASSYGRNRVTEAFF. CDR3 bases: TGTGCCAGCAGTTACGGACGCAACAGGGTGACTGAAGCTTTCTTT.

The chain uses TRBV6-1 and TRBJ1-1; TRBD1 might be the D (6 bases). The V and J ends lost 7 bases and 4 bases respectively, with 13 bases between them. CDR3 length equals 13 residues. Germline-derived CDR1 and CDR2 are MNHNS and SASEGT. In DNA, the CDR3 is TGTGCCAGCACACAGGGTTTGAGCACTGAAGCTTTCTTT. Its protein product is CASTQGLSTEAFF.

This sequence joins TRBV27 and TRBJ2-7; possible D gene TRBD2, 5 bases. From germline, CDR1 is MNHEY and CDR2 SMNVEV (reference sequence). V lost 5 bases and J lost 4, with 18 bases in between. The CDR3 is 15 amino acids. The CDR3, as DNA: TGTGCCAGCAGTCCCCGGGTCCTAACGGGGTACGAGCAGTACTTC. Translating it yields CASSPRVLTGYEQYF.

The table lists this clonotype with a few counts. The chain links TRBV7-9 to TRBJ1-5; D perhaps matches TRBD1 (6 bases). Germline CDR1 reads SEHNR; CDR2 reads FQNEAQ (reference sequence). V was cut by 5 bases and J by 3 bases, with 14 bases left in between. The CDR3 runs to 15 residues. CDR3 protein: CASSHSDRSNQPQHF. CDR3 DNA sequence: TGTGCCAGCAGCCACTCCGACAGGTCCAATCAGCCCCAGCATTTT.

The rearrangement links TRBV7-3 to TRBJ1-1; TRBD1 aligns across 9 bases. V gave up 5 bases and J gave up 4 bases; unmatched junction bases: 5. This CDR3 has 14 residues. Germline CDR1 and CDR2: SGHTA and FQGTGA. CDR3 in amino acids: CASSTGQGGTEAFF. Written as DNA, the CDR3 is TGTGCCAGCAGCACGGGACAGGGTGGCACTGAAGCTTTCTTT.

V is TRBV7-6 and J is TRBJ1-3; the D gene is possibly TRBD1 (5 bases). Looked up from germline, CDR1 is SGHVS and CDR2 is FNYEAQ. This CDR3 is 17 amino acids long. V dropped 3 bases and J dropped 0 bases, with 15 bases sitting between them. The CDR3 nucleotides read TGTGCCAGCAGCTTCGGATCGGGACCTGGCTCTGGAAACACCATATATTTT. Its translation is CASSFGSGPGSGNTIYF.

This chain uses TRBV7-9 with TRBJ2-7; 8 bases line up with TRBD1. V was clipped by 10 bases and J by 3 bases; unmatched bases: 5. The V gene's germline CDR1 is SEHNR and CDR2 FQNEAQ (reference sequence). The CDR3 runs to 12 residues. The CDR3 nucleotides read TGTGCCACCTCAGGGGGCCTCTACGAGCAGTACTTC. Protein sequence: CATSGGLYEQYF.

The chain employs TRBV7-2 and TRBJ1-2; D is undetermined. This CDR3 is 15 amino acids long. Looked up from germline, CDR1 is SGHTA and CDR2 is FQGNSA. Trimming took 1 base from V and 0 from J, leaving 9 bases between them. DNA of the CDR3: TGTGCCAGCAGCTTAGAAATGTTACCTAACTATGGCTACACCTTC. As protein: CASSLEMLPNYGYTF.